This T cell receptor (beta chain) was observed in a study of cytomegalovirus exposure and HLA in healthy donors. The CDR3 sequence is 15 residues long. CDR1 and CDR2 (germline): SNHLY, FYNNEI. Germline trimming cut 6 bases from V and 1 base from J; bases unmatched to any gene: 4. Regarding this clone: The target antigen is unknown.

General observations from the study: Productive rates of about 87% or about 30% were seen for most TCR beta V segments in an earlier analysis. Confirmation in vitro established that three CMV-associated chains were specific for CMV antigens.

Researchers ran the PCR with 60 Vbeta and 13 Jbeta primers. In the original processing: A follow-up analysis tallied 65 million to 80 million unique TCR beta chains, 8.5 million to 14 million shared. Generated by immunoSEQ multiplex PCR, the TCRdb table keeps only in-frame clones and is missing some. For V, J and clone size, that table is used; D and trimming come from the DNA. Of roughly 190,000 clones listed, more than 75% are singletons. This chain links TRBV2 with TRBJ2-3; 10 positions match TRBD2. This clonotype was sampled from a woman aged 18 to 35 in good health and CMV-seronegative. Sequenced material: PBMCs. CDR3 in amino acids: CASRVAGGRTDTQYF. The CDR3 DNA follows: TGTGCCAGCAGGGTAGCGGGAGGCCGCACAGATACGCAGTATTTT. The variable domain in full, completed from reference TRBV2 and TRBJ2-3, reads EPEVTQTPSHQVTQMGQEVILRCVPISNHLYFYWYRQILGQKVEFLVSFYNNEISEKSEIFDDQFSVERPDGSNFTLKIRSTKLEDSAMYFCASRVAGGRTDTQYFGPGTRLTVL.